Presented here are 5 T cell receptor beta chains from one specimen sequenced in a study of CD8 T cells in Susac syndrome. Random hexamers were used to reverse transcribe an amount of roughly 0.5 to 1 ug RNA. TCRdb independently ran MiXCR on the immunoSEQ multiplex PCR reads; one entry per CDR3 protein. The repertoire holds more than 150,000 distinct CDR3 sequences, with approximately 96% as singletons. The sample was CD4+ T cells from PBMCs. The source of these receptors is a human donor with Susac syndrome.

The CDR3 protein is CASSLGRRFIGYTF. As DNA, the CDR3 is TGTGCCAGCAGCTTAGGCAGGCGCTTTATTGGCTACACCTTC. J is TRBJ1-2 and V is TRBV7-8; D is undetermined. The ends were cut back, 1 base at V and 7 bases at J, with 13 bases in the middle. This CDR3 region has 14 residues. CDR1 SGHVS and CDR2 FQNEAQ come from the germline V gene.

V is TRBV29-1 and J is TRBJ2-1; no reliable D call. CDR3 length: 13 residues. The V gene's germline CDR1 is SQVTM and CDR2 ANQGSEA. Trimming removed 6 bases at V and 5 bases at J, with 14 bases between. This CDR3 is CSVGPVGHNEQFF. The CDR3 bases are TGCAGCGTCGGACCAGTGGGCCACAATGAGCAGTTCTTC.

Note on this clonotype: An end of the junction does not agree with germline; a read error may underlie this. J is TRBJ2-2 and V is TRBV27; TRBD2 is a possible D gene (7 bases). The CDR3 is made up of 15 amino acids. The germline CDR1 and CDR2 sequences are MNHEY and SMNVEV (reference sequence). CDR3: CASSSYGGPTGEQFF. Written as DNA, the CDR3 is TGTGCCAGCAGTTCCTACGGGGGGCCCACCGGGGAGCAGTTTTTT.

The gene calls are TRBV10-2 and TRBJ1-2; 7 nucleotides line up with TRBD1. CDR1 WSHSY and CDR2 SAAADI come from the germline V gene. The V gene end was trimmed by 5 bases and the J gene end by 6 bases; junction bases not matched to a gene: 6. The CDR3 runs 13 residues. CDR3 coding DNA: TGCGCCAGCAGTCTGACAGGGCCCCATGGCTACACCTTC. It yields the protein CASSLTGPHGYTF.

In this sample, this clonotype turned up once. This rearrangement joins TRBV3-1 to TRBJ2-5; D is unclear. The CDR3 extends over 14 amino acids. The germline V and J ends were trimmed by 0 bases and 3 bases, with 8 bases remaining between them. Germline CDR1 and CDR2: LGHDT and YNNKEL (reference sequence). This chain's CDR3 is CASSQDRQKETQYF. CDR3 in DNA: TGTGCCAGCAGCCAAGATAGGCAGAAAGAGACCCAGTACTTC.